The 17 T cell receptor beta chains given below trace back to one sample, sequenced in a study of brain T cells in children with intractable seizures. This table comes from immunoSEQ multiplex PCR, and its TCRdb copy is limited to in-frame clones, with some not included. The data hold about 340,000 clones, with 93% observed a single time. Noted time point: blood from clinic visit 5 months post-surgery; TSC patient then seizure free. Sequences were derived from peripheral blood, sampled about 5 months after surgery. Receptors were obtained from a boy under two years old with tuberous sclerosis and intractable seizures.

J is TRBJ2-5 and V is TRBV24-1, with 8 bases that match TRBD1. V gave up 3 bases and J gave up 5 bases; unmatched junction bases: 7. The CDR3 length is 15 residues. Germline V gene sequence: CDR1 KGHDR, CDR2 SFDVKD. Here the CDR3 reads CATSDTYRGRETQYF. In DNA form, the CDR3 reads TGTGCCACCAGTGATACTTACAGGGGGAGGGAGACCCAGTACTTC.

The chain couples TRBV12-3 or TRBV12-4 to TRBJ2-1, with 10 nucleotides matching TRBD2. V gave up 6 bases and J gave up 15 bases; unmatched junction bases: 8. This CDR3 has 12 residues. The CDR3, as DNA: TGTGCCAGCAGAGCTAGCGGGAGTATCGGGTTCTTC. Translating it yields CASRASGSIGFF.

The rearrangement links TRBV10-1 to TRBJ2-3, with 7 bases fitting TRBD1. This CDR3 is 19 amino acids long. From germline, CDR1 is WNHNN and CDR2 SYGVQD (reference sequence). The trim removed 10 bases at V and 2 bases at J, leaving 24 bases unmatched. CDR3: CATDQGGDRDLFFTDTQYF. CDR3 DNA: TGCGCCACCGATCAAGGAGGAGACAGGGACCTTTTTTTCACAGATACGCAGTATTTT.

The V gene is TRBV6-1, the J gene TRBJ2-7; no clear D gene. Per the germline V gene, CDR1 is MNHNS and CDR2 is SASEGT. Between the trimmed V and J ends, which lost 1 base and 3 bases, there was a span of 10 bases. This CDR3 is built from 14 residues. The CDR3 spells CASSEGPDLYEQYF. CDR3 nucleotide sequence: TGTGCCAGCAGTGAAGGACCAGACCTCTACGAGCAGTACTTC.

V usage is TRBV24-1 and J usage is TRBJ2-1, with 10 bases aligning to TRBD1. Germline CDR1 KGHDR, CDR2 SFDVKD. This CDR3 contains 16 residues. The J segment lost 9 bases and the V segment lost 3 bases, leaving 10 bases of the junction unmatched. The CDR3 bases are TGTGCCACCAGTGATAGCGGACAGGGGGTCTCGGGTGAGCAGTTCTTC. Its translation: CATSDSGQGVSGEQFF.

The V and J genes are TRBV6-4 and TRBJ2-1; a weak D match, TRBD1 (5 bases). Trimming cost V 0 bases and J 9 bases, with 12 bases left between them. Germline lookup yields CDR1 MRHNA and CDR2 SNTAGT. This CDR3 is built from 14 residues. The CDR3: CASSDSGHSGEQFF. The CDR3 coding sequence is TGTGCCAGCAGTGACTCGGGGCACAGTGGTGAGCAGTTCTTC.

The genes are TRBV30 and TRBJ2-7, with D hard to call. The CDR3 length is 13 residues. Germline V gives CDR1 GTSNPN, CDR2 SVGIG (reference sequence). Trimming shortened V by 0 bases and J by 3 bases, and 9 bases separated the two germline ends. In nucleotides, the CDR3 is TGTGCCTGGAGTGTAAATTTCCTCTACGAGCAGTACTTC. It translates to CAWSVNFLYEQYF.

The table lists this clone with a few counts. For the CDR3, the DNA is TGTGCCAGCAGCCAACCCCGGGCTAGCGGGGGCCACAATGAGCAGTTCTTC. Amino acids: CASSQPRASGGHNEQFF. The rearrangement joins TRBV3-1 (or the pseudogene TRBV3-2) to TRBJ2-1, with TRBD2 matching over 10 bases. This CDR3 is 17 amino acids long. The germline CDR1 and CDR2 sequences are LGHDT and YNNKEL (reference sequence). V lost 2 bases and J lost 5; bases outside the gene matches: 9.

The rearrangement links TRBV19 to TRBJ1-5; D is ambiguous. V was pared by 9 bases and J by 6 bases, with 21 bases between. The germline V gene encodes CDR1 LNHDA and CDR2 SQIVND (reference sequence). The CDR3 has 15 amino acids. The CDR3 DNA follows: TGTGCCAGGCTATACGTGGGGAAGGTGTGTCAGCCCCAGCATTTT. Translating it yields CARLYVGKVCQPQHF.

The J gene is TRBJ2-6, the V gene TRBV10-2, with no clear D. The CDR3 loop spans 16 amino acids. V was clipped by 0 bases and J by 0 bases, with 6 bases between them. From germline, CDR1 is WSHSY and CDR2 SAAADI. The CDR3 DNA follows: TGCGCCAGCAGTGAGTCGGCCTACTCTGGGGCCAACGTCCTGACTTTC. The encoded protein is CASSESAYSGANVLTF.

This rearrangement joins TRBV19 to TRBJ2-1; D is ambiguous. The CDR3 consists of 11 residues. V lost 5 bases and J lost 7, with 6 bases in between. The germline CDR1 and CDR2 sequences are LNHDA and SQIVND (reference sequence). The CDR3 protein is CASSESNEQFF. Here the CDR3 DNA reads TGTGCCAGTAGTGAGAGTAATGAGCAGTTCTTC.

The V call is TRBV28, the J call TRBJ2-7, with a weak D call TRBD2 (6 bases). The V gene lost 3 bases and the J gene lost 0 bases, with 15 bases spanning the gap. This CDR3 contains 16 residues. CDR1 is MDHEN and CDR2 is SYDVKM in the germline V gene. This CDR3 is CASSLGVGGSSYEQYF. Written as DNA, the CDR3 is TGTGCCAGCAGTTTGGGTGTTGGGGGGAGCTCCTACGAGCAGTACTTC.

This chain joins TRBV7-8 and TRBJ2-2; a possible D gene is TRBD2 (5 bases). CDR1 is SGHVS and CDR2 is FQNEAQ in the germline V gene. CDR3 length equals 14 residues. V lost 2 bases and J 4 bases, leaving 8 bases between the germline ends. CDR3 bases: TGTGCCAGCAGCTTACGGGGATCCACCGGGGAGCTGTTTTTT. Its protein is CASSLRGSTGELFF. Full variable domain (outside the CDR3, taken from reference TRBV7-8 and TRBJ2-2): GAGVSQSPRYKVAKRGQDVALRCDPISGHVSLFWYQQALGQGPEFLTYFQNEAQLDKSGLPSDRFFAERPEGSVSTLKIQRTQQEDSAVYLCASSLRGSTGELFFGEGSRLTVL.

This chain links TRBV28 with TRBJ1-1; D is ambiguous. This CDR3 contains 15 residues. Germline loops: CDR1 MDHEN, CDR2 SYDVKM. V lost 3 bases, J lost 0 bases, and 11 bases lay in between. CDR3 DNA sequence: TGTGCCAGCAGTTTTTATAACAGAATGAACACTGAAGCTTTCTTT. Translation gives CASSFYNRMNTEAFF.

The chain recombines TRBV27 with TRBJ2-6, with 9 bases matching TRBD2. Germline V gives CDR1 MNHEY, CDR2 SMNVEV (reference sequence). J was trimmed by 1 base and V by 0 bases; bases with no gene match: 4. The CDR3 loop spans 18 amino acids. CDR3 in amino acids: CASSLSAGGPSGANVLTF. The CDR3 nucleotides are TGTGCCAGCAGTTTATCTGCGGGGGGGCCATCTGGGGCCAACGTCCTGACTTTC.

The rearrangement joins TRBV2 to TRBJ2-1, with 10 bases aligning to TRBD2. The germline V gene has CDR1 SNHLY and CDR2 FYNNEI. This CDR3 has 14 amino acids. The V segment lost 7 bases and the J segment 6 bases; nucleotides outside the gene matches: 6. The CDR3 sequence: CASKRGGPANEQFF. Written as DNA, the CDR3 is TGTGCCAGCAAGCGGGGGGGCCCGGCCAATGAGCAGTTCTTC.

The chain links TRBV6-4 to TRBJ2-3; D not resolved. V lost 3 bases and J lost 3, with 7 bases in between. The germline gives CDR1 MRHNA, CDR2 SNTAGT. The CDR3 length is 13 residues. The chain's CDR3 is CASSEDRTDTQYF. Here the CDR3 DNA reads TGTGCCAGCAGTGAGGACCGGACAGATACGCAGTATTTT.